Detailed here is one TCR beta chain. Its matching antigen is unknown. These data come from a study of T cell responses to AZD1222 COVID-19 vaccine. Findings and caveats of the study: Seropositive at baseline were only a handful of AZD1222 recipients.

Data came from immunoSEQ multiplex PCR; TCRdb stores just in-frame clones and leaves some out. The sample consists of over 150,000 clones, approximately 90% of them appearing once. The specimen comprised peripheral blood, sampled on day 0 of AZD1222 vaccination. This sequence was found in an adult in good health.

Here the CDR3 reads CASSFGTAYQETQYF. The DNA for the CDR3 is TGCGCCAGCAGCTTCGGGACGGCTTACCAAGAGACCCAGTACTTC. The chain couples TRBV5-1 to TRBJ2-5; D is perhaps TRBD1 or TRBD2 (5 bases each). Germline V CDR1 and CDR2: SGHRS, YFSETQ. V was pared by 2 bases and J by 0 bases, with 11 bases between. This CDR3 contains 15 residues.